This record concerns one TCR beta chain sequence. Original methodology: Reference gene primer amplification gave nucleated cell count estimates. The protocol was immunoSEQ multiplex PCR, while the TCRdb copy is restricted to in-frame clones and leaves out a portion. For V, J and clone size, that table is used; D and trimming come from the DNA. Of 150,000 to 200,000 clones listed, 93% are singletons. The source of the sample is a study of blood T cell repertoires in COVID-19. For the study at large: The cDNA or gDNA used as material had been derived from T cells, B-cell-depleted T cells, or PBMCs.

Germline CDR1 is SEHNR and CDR2 is FQNEAQ (reference sequence). With 3 bases removed from V and 4 bases from J, the gap between germline ends came to 15 bases. The CDR3 totals 16 residues. The sequenced sample consisted of peripheral blood. The chain employs TRBV7-9 and TRBJ2-2; TRBD2 might be the D (6 bases). This TCR came from a woman aged 60-70 years with COVID-19, enrolled during active disease. CDR3 in amino acids: CASSLGSPGATGELFF. In DNA, the CDR3 is TGTGCCAGCAGCTTGGGTTCCCCGGGAGCCACCGGGGAGCTGTTTTTT. The full variable domain, in which reference TRBV7-9 and TRBJ2-2 provide the parts outside the CDR3, is DTGVSQNPRHKITKRGQNVTFRCDPISEHNRLYWYRQTLGQGPEFLTYFQNEAQLEKSRLLSDRFSAERPKGSFSTLEIQRTEQGDSAMYLCASSLGSPGATGELFFGEGSRLTVL.